The TCR beta chain under discussion was sequenced for a study of vaccination effects on CD4 cells after COVID-19. Whole-study context: Researchers obtained post-vaccine samples at a median of 72 days past the second dose. Study results and caveats: Common cold coronaviruses were cross-recognized by only 1 of 255 vaccine-induced clones in healthy vaccinees.

A remark on this clone: Its antigen is not known.

Only in-frame clones appear in the TCRdb table, and some are missing; sequencing was by immunoSEQ multiplex PCR. The sample consists of 43,000 or so clones, about 70% of them appearing once. Germline V CDR1 and CDR2: SNHLY, FYNNEI. The CDR3 spans 13 residues. V was cut by 1 base and J by 2 bases, with 5 bases left in between. Following a roughly 9-day culture, CD4+ T cells were purified. Two doses of BNT162b2 or mRNA-1273 vaccine were administered to participants. The genes are TRBV2 and TRBJ2-5; TRBD1 is a possible D gene (5 bases). The sequence came from a human donor who received a COVID-19 vaccine. The sequences come from CD4+ T cells from PBMCs cultured without peptide, collected after COVID-19 vaccination. Here the CDR3 reads CASSEGQQETQYF. Here the CDR3 DNA reads TGTGCCAGCAGTGAAGGACAGCAAGAGACCCAGTACTTC.